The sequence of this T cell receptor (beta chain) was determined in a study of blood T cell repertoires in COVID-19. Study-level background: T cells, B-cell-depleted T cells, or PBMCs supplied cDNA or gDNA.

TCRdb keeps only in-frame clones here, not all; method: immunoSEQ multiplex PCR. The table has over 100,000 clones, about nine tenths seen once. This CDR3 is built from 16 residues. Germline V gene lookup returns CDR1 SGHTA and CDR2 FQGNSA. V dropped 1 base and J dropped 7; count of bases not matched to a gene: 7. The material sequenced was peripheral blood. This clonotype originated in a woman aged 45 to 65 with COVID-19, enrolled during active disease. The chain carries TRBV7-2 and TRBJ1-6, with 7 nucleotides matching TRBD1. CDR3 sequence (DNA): TGTGCCAGCAGCTTAGTTGTCAGGGGGAGGAATTCACCCCTCCACTTT. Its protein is CASSLVVRGRNSPLHF.